These 31 T cell receptor beta chains were sequenced from one sample in a study of T cells after posttransplantation cyclophosphamide. A marrow graft followed busulfan-fludarabine conditioning, with cyclophosphamide on days +3 and +4. Repertoires were generated with immunoSEQ multiplex PCR, while TCRdb's copy carries only in-frame clones and drops some. The table lists roughly 4,000 clones, no singletons, with 10% to 15% in the top ten. Sample: PBMCs, taken after allogeneic stem cell transplant with posttransplant cyclophosphamide. The receptors here all came from a female patient between 18 and 30 years old who received an allogeneic stem cell transplant from an unrelated donor, was CMV-positive, and had acute GVHD only. A share of the T cells may be of graft donor origin.

This clone was seen ten or more times. CDR3: CSGRWTRTHTNQETQYF. The CDR3 coding sequence is TGCAGCGGGCGATGGACTAGGACCCACACTAACCAAGAGACCCAGTACTTC. The chain is built from TRBV29-1 and TRBJ2-5; 7 bases map to TRBD2. Germline V lookup: CDR1 SQVTM, CDR2 ANQGSEA. With 7 bases clipped from V and 0 bases from J, the junction kept 17 bases outside the gene matches. The CDR3 runs 17 residues.

The V call is TRBV25-1, the J call TRBJ2-1; TRBD2 is a possible D gene (7 bases). The V end was cut by 9 bases, the J end by 6 bases, with 15 bases between. Germline V gene lookup returns CDR1 MGHDK and CDR2 SYGVNS. The CDR3 has 13 amino acids. CDR3 sequence reads: CARRGGRGNEQFF. In DNA, the CDR3 is TGTGCCAGAAGGGGGGGGAGGGGCAATGAGCAGTTCTTC.

This clone is medium-sized (0.01 to 0.1%) by share. V is TRBV5-6 and J is TRBJ2-6; TRBD2 matches at 8 bases. Trimming at V came to 1 base and at J to 0 bases, leaving 3 bases not matched to a gene. The CDR3 has 17 residues. From germline, CDR1 is SGHDT and CDR2 YYEEEE. CDR3 protein: CASSLSSGFSGANVLTF. The DNA of the CDR3 is TGTGCCAGCAGCTTGTCTAGCGGGTTCTCTGGGGCCAACGTCCTGACTTTC. The full variable domain, in which reference TRBV5-6 and TRBJ2-6 provide the parts outside the CDR3, is DAGVTQSPTHLIKTRGQQVTLRCSPKSGHDTVSWYQQALGQGPQFIFQYYEEEERQRGNFPDRFSGHQFPNYSSELNVNALLLGDSALYLCASSLSSGFSGANVLTFGAGSRLTVL.

DNA of the CDR3: TGTGCCAGCAGAGAAACAGGGGGGCTGACTTCACCCCTCCACTTT. Its translation: CASRETGGLTSPLHF. J is TRBJ1-6 and V is TRBV2; 8 nucleotides align to TRBD1. Germline loops: CDR1 SNHLY, CDR2 FYNNEI. The CDR3 has 15 residues. Trimming removed 6 bases from V and 9 bases from J; junction bases left unmatched: 10.

This clone was seen ten or more times. V and J are TRBV4-2 and TRBJ2-5, with 9 bases lining up with TRBD1. The CDR3 contains 15 residues. V trimming: 1 base; J trimming: 5 bases; junction bases outside the gene matches: 5. Germline-derived CDR1 and CDR2 are LGHNA and YNFKEQ. The CDR3, as DNA: TGTGCCAGCAGCCAAGGGGACAGGGAGCTGGAGACCCAGTACTTC. Residues: CASSQGDRELETQYF.

The chain couples TRBV5-1 to TRBJ2-2, with TRBD2 as a possible D gene (6 bases). The CDR3 is 16 residues long. The germline V and J ends were trimmed by 3 bases and 5 bases, with 17 bases remaining between them. Germline CDR1 SGHRS, CDR2 YFSETQ. CDR3: CASSSSGTASTGELFF. CDR3 sequence (DNA): TGCGCCAGCAGCTCCTCCGGGACTGCGAGTACCGGGGAGCTGTTTTTT.

The rearrangement uses TRBV21-1 and TRBJ2-5; TRBD2 is the table's D call and was not checked against the DNA. TRBV21-1 is tagged as a pseudogene. The CDR3 consists of 14 residues. In DNA, the CDR3 is TGTGCCAGCAGCAAACTGCGGAAACAAGAGACCCAGTACTTC. Protein sequence: CASSKLRKQETQYF.

By share, this clone ranks as medium-sized. The rearrangement uses TRBV19 and TRBJ2-2; unclear D gene. The CDR3 consists of 14 residues. Germline V CDR1 and CDR2: LNHDA, SQIVND (reference sequence). Trimming left V 3 bases short and J 6 bases short, with 11 bases between. Written as DNA, the CDR3 is TGTGCCAGTAGTATTTCCGACGCGGCCGGGGAGCTGTTTTTT. It encodes CASSISDAAGELFF.

Notes on this clone: Given a much more abundant clone one base away, this may be a read error. This chain joins TRBV28 and TRBJ2-7; D is undetermined. CDR1 and CDR2 from the germline V gene are MDHEN and SYDVKM. The CDR3 sequence is 14 residues long. The CDR3 protein is CAGSFQDIFYEQYF. In nucleotides, the CDR3 is TGTGCCGGCAGTTTTCAAGACATATTCTACGAGCAGTACTTC.

This clone was detected many times. The chain employs TRBV7-3 and TRBJ1-1; 10 nucleotides agree with TRBD1. Germline lookup yields CDR1 SGHTA and CDR2 FQGTGA. J was trimmed by 5 bases and V by 5 bases; bases with no gene match: 8. This CDR3 is 15 amino acids long. The CDR3 DNA reads as TGTGCCAGCAGCATGACAGGGGGCGGGTTGACTGAAGCTTTCTTT. This codes for CASSMTGGGLTEAFF.

This clone was counted many times. This chain uses TRBV6-5 with TRBJ1-6; D is undetermined. Per the germline V gene, CDR1 is MNHEY and CDR2 is SVGAGI. The CDR3 has 13 residues. Trimming cost V 8 bases and J 12 bases, with 17 bases left between them. Here the CDR3 DNA reads TGTGCCAGCTGTGACCCAGGCTTTCTACCCCTCCACTTT. This codes for CASCDPGFLPLHF.

This clone was counted at least ten times. Other DNA variants within this sample encode the same CDR3. J is TRBJ2-7 and V is TRBV2, with TRBD1 matching over 7 bases. This CDR3 region has 14 residues. CDR1 is SNHLY, CDR2 FYNNEI, per germline. Trimming removed 6 bases from V and 0 bases from J; junction bases left unmatched: 5. The CDR3 DNA sequence: TGTGCCAGCAGCAAGGGACAGCCCTCCTACGAGCAGTACTTC. It is translated as CASSKGQPSYEQYF.

This clone was found many times. The chain recombines TRBV7-9 with TRBJ1-6; the match to TRBD1 covers 10 bases. This CDR3 is 17 amino acids long. With V trimmed by 5 bases and J by 7 bases, 11 bases remained unmatched. The V gene's germline CDR1 is SEHNR and CDR2 FQNEAQ (reference sequence). CDR3 bases: TGTGCCAGCAGCACCCATGATAGACAGGGGGCAAATTCACCCCTCCACTTT. It translates to CASSTHDRQGANSPLHF.

This clone was detected many times. The rearrangement joins TRBV30 to TRBJ2-3; D remains unclear. There are 13 residues in the CDR3. The V gene lost 1 base and the J gene lost 6 bases, with 11 bases spanning the gap. Germline assignment: CDR1 GTSNPN and CDR2 SVGIG (reference sequence). The CDR3 spells CAWSGDLADTQYF. Written as DNA, the CDR3 is TGTGCCTGGAGTGGCGACTTAGCTGATACGCAGTATTTT.

The table lists this clone with many counts. This sequence joins TRBV6-6 and TRBJ2-3; 8 positions match TRBD2. The CDR3 is 15 residues long. Trimming cost V 6 bases and J 1 base; bases outside gene matches: 6. Germline CDR1 MNHNY, CDR2 SVGAGI (reference sequence). CDR3 bases: TGTGCCAGCAGCCGCGGGGGGTCAGGCACAGATACGCAGTATTTT. Translation: CASSRGGSGTDTQYF.

The CDR3 DNA follows: TGTGCCAGCAGCTTAGATACAGGGAACTATGGCTACACCTTC. Protein: CASSLDTGNYGYTF. The chain employs TRBV11-2 and TRBJ1-2; perhaps TRBD1 as D (6 bases). V lost 0 bases and J lost 2, with 7 bases in between. This CDR3 contains 14 residues. CDR1 is SGHAT and CDR2 is FQNNGV in the germline V gene. Variable domain in full (rest from reference TRBV11-2 and TRBJ1-2): EAGVAQSPRYKIIEKRQSVAFWCNPISGHATLYWYQQILGQGPKLLIQFQNNGVVDDSQLPKDRFSAERLKGVDSTLKIQPAKLEDSAVYLCASSLDTGNYGYTFGSGTRLTVV.

This clone has at least ten counts. The chain couples TRBV27 to TRBJ1-2; a possible D gene is TRBD1 (6 bases). The V gene lost 2 bases and the J gene lost 14 bases, with 15 bases spanning the gap. CDR1 is MNHEY, CDR2 SMNVEV, per germline (reference sequence). This CDR3 spans 12 amino acids. CDR3 in amino acids: CASSLRQGLSTF. The CDR3 DNA follows: TGTGCCAGCAGTTTACGTCAGGGGTTATCAACCTTC.

This clone was observed many times. This sequence joins TRBV29-1 and TRBJ1-3; D is undetermined. Germline values: CDR1 SQVTM, CDR2 ANQGSEA. The germline V and J ends were trimmed by 6 bases and 8 bases, with 14 bases remaining between them. This CDR3 has 12 amino acids. CDR3 DNA: TGCAGCGTGACCGTCGGGCGGGACACCATATATTTT. Protein product: CSVTVGRDTIYF.

This clone has a count of ten or more. The genes are TRBV7-3 and TRBJ2-2; a possible D gene is TRBD2 (6 bases). The CDR3 runs to 14 residues. Trimming shortened V by 5 bases and J by 5 bases, and 12 bases separated the two germline ends. CDR1 is SGHTA and CDR2 is FQGTGA in the germline V gene. Written as DNA, the CDR3 is TGTGCCAGCAGCCACGGGGCGGGGACCGGGGAGCTGTTTTTT. Protein product: CASSHGAGTGELFF.

This clone qualifies as medium-sized. The DNA of the CDR3 is TGTGCCAGTAGTATAGTTGAGGGCAGCGAAGCTTTCTTT. It codes for CASSIVEGSEAFF. The V call is TRBV19, the J call TRBJ1-1; the D is unclear. Deletions cut 1 base from V and 8 bases from J, with 11 bases between. CDR1 is LNHDA and CDR2 is SQIVND in the germline V gene (reference sequence). The CDR3 sequence is 13 residues long.

This clone is classed as medium-sized. The chain recombines TRBV9 with TRBJ2-5, with 8 bases matching TRBD1. CDR3 length equals 15 residues. V lost 0 bases and J lost 4; bases outside the gene matches: 5. Germline assignment: CDR1 SGDLS and CDR2 YYNGEE. The CDR3 DNA reads as TGTGCCAGCAGCGTAGACGGACAGGGCCGAGAGACCCAGTACTTC. It specifies CASSVDGQGRETQYF.

Many counts were recorded for this clone. The chain carries TRBV14 and TRBJ2-3; perhaps TRBD1 as D (5 bases). This CDR3 spans 14 amino acids. CDR1 is SGHDN and CDR2 is FVKESK in the germline V gene. Trimming left V 2 bases short and J 3 bases short, with 9 bases between. This chain's CDR3 is CASSQRQGTDTQYF. In nucleotides, the CDR3 is TGTGCCAGCAGCCAACGGCAGGGTACAGATACGCAGTATTTT.

This clone was seen repeatedly, ten times or more. This CDR3 reads CASSSNLPGLAGDYEQYF. CDR3 bases: TGTGCCAGCAGTTCCAACTTACCGGGACTAGCGGGAGATTACGAGCAGTACTTC. This chain links TRBV27 with TRBJ2-7, with 14 bases lining up with TRBD2. From germline, CDR1 is MNHEY and CDR2 SMNVEV (reference sequence). V lost 4 bases to trimming and J lost 4 bases; unmatched junction nucleotides: 12. CDR3 length: 18 amino acids.

The sample holds many counts of this clone. At the DNA level, this CDR3 is encoded by other sequences in the same sample as well. The chain links TRBV14 to TRBJ2-1; D unresolved. The V and J ends lost 4 bases and 5 bases respectively, with 9 bases between them. In germline, CDR1 is SGHDN, CDR2 FVKESK. The CDR3 has 13 amino acids. This CDR3 is CASSPGSHNEQFF. As DNA, the CDR3 is TGTGCCAGCAGCCCAGGATCACACAATGAGCAGTTCTTC.

This clone has a count of ten or more. CDR3 DNA: TGTGCCAGCAGCGGGGACAGGGATACCTACGAGCAGTACTTC. Residues: CASSGDRDTYEQYF. The V and J genes are TRBV9 and TRBJ2-7; the match to TRBD1 covers 9 bases. The ends lost 3 bases at V and 2 bases at J; junction bases unmatched: 3. This CDR3 is built from 14 residues. Per the germline V gene, CDR1 is SGDLS and CDR2 is YYNGEE.

This clone was observed many times. The genes are TRBV18 and TRBJ2-1; weak D call: TRBD1 (6 bases). Deletions cut 1 base from V and 8 bases from J, with 15 bases between. CDR3 length: 15 amino acids. Germline V gene lookup returns CDR1 KGHSH and CDR2 LQKENI. CDR3 sequence (DNA): TGTGCCAGCTCACCACGTCCAGGGGACGTGGATGAGCAGTTCTTC. It translates to CASSPRPGDVDEQFF. The full variable domain, completed using reference TRBV18 and TRBJ2-1, is NAGVMQNPRHLVRRRGQEARLRCSPMKGHSHVYWYRQLPEEGLKFMVYLQKENIIDESGMPKERFSAEFPKEGPSILRIQQVVRGDSAAYFCASSPRPGDVDEQFFGPGTRLTVL.

By share, this clone counts as large. The J gene is TRBJ1-2, the V gene TRBV27, with unresolved D. Deletions cut 5 bases from V and 8 bases from J, with 15 bases between. Per the germline V gene, CDR1 is MNHEY and CDR2 is SMNVEV (reference sequence). This CDR3 has 13 residues. For the CDR3, the DNA is TGTGCCAGCAGTCCGACCTTAGCGGGGGGCTACACCTTC. As protein: CASSPTLAGGYTF.

In its sample, this clone was seen many times. The chain joins TRBV7-3 to TRBJ2-1; D unresolved. Germline CDR1 reads SGHTA; CDR2 reads FQGTGA. The CDR3 extends over 12 amino acids. V was cut by 5 bases and J by 8 bases, with 10 bases left in between. Here the CDR3 reads CASSAFEDEQFF. The CDR3 DNA follows: TGTGCCAGCAGCGCCTTTGAGGATGAGCAGTTCTTC.

Ten or more counts support this clone. The chain recombines TRBV27 with TRBJ1-2, with D maybe TRBD1 (5 bases). CDR3 length: 15 amino acids. Germline V gene sequence: CDR1 MNHEY, CDR2 SMNVEV (reference sequence). The ends were cut back, 5 bases at V and 4 bases at J, with 17 bases in the middle. The CDR3 is CASSPRDAGPYGYTF. CDR3 nucleotide sequence: TGTGCCAGCAGTCCGCGGGACGCGGGACCCTATGGCTACACCTTC.

This clone appeared many times. A junction end diverges from the germline sequence, so it may reflect a read error. This CDR3 is also generated by other DNA sequences in the sample. V and J are TRBV19 and TRBJ2-7, with 7 bases matching TRBD2. Looked up from germline, CDR1 is LNHDA and CDR2 is SQIVND (reference sequence). CDR3 size: 18 residues. Here the CDR3 reads CASSIGGVGLAVPYEQYF. CDR3 DNA: TGTGCCAGTAGTATTGGGGGAGTGGGGCTAGCGGTGCCCTACGAGCAGTACTTT.

This clone was seen repeatedly, ten times or more. The rearrangement uses TRBV2 and TRBJ2-1; TRBD2 matches 12 bases. The CDR3 has 14 amino acids. Germline V gene lookup returns CDR1 SNHLY and CDR2 FYNNEI. V lost 8 bases and J lost 5; bases outside the gene matches: 4. This chain's CDR3 is CASGLAGGNNEQFF. CDR3 DNA: TGTGCCAGCGGTCTAGCGGGAGGGAACAATGAGCAGTTCTTC. The whole variable domain, remainder taken from reference TRBV2 and TRBJ2-1, is EPEVTQTPSHQVTQMGQEVILRCVPISNHLYFYWYRQILGQKVEFLVSFYNNEISEKSEIFDDQFSVERPDGSNFTLKIRSTKLEDSAMYFCASGLAGGNNEQFFGPGTRLTVL.